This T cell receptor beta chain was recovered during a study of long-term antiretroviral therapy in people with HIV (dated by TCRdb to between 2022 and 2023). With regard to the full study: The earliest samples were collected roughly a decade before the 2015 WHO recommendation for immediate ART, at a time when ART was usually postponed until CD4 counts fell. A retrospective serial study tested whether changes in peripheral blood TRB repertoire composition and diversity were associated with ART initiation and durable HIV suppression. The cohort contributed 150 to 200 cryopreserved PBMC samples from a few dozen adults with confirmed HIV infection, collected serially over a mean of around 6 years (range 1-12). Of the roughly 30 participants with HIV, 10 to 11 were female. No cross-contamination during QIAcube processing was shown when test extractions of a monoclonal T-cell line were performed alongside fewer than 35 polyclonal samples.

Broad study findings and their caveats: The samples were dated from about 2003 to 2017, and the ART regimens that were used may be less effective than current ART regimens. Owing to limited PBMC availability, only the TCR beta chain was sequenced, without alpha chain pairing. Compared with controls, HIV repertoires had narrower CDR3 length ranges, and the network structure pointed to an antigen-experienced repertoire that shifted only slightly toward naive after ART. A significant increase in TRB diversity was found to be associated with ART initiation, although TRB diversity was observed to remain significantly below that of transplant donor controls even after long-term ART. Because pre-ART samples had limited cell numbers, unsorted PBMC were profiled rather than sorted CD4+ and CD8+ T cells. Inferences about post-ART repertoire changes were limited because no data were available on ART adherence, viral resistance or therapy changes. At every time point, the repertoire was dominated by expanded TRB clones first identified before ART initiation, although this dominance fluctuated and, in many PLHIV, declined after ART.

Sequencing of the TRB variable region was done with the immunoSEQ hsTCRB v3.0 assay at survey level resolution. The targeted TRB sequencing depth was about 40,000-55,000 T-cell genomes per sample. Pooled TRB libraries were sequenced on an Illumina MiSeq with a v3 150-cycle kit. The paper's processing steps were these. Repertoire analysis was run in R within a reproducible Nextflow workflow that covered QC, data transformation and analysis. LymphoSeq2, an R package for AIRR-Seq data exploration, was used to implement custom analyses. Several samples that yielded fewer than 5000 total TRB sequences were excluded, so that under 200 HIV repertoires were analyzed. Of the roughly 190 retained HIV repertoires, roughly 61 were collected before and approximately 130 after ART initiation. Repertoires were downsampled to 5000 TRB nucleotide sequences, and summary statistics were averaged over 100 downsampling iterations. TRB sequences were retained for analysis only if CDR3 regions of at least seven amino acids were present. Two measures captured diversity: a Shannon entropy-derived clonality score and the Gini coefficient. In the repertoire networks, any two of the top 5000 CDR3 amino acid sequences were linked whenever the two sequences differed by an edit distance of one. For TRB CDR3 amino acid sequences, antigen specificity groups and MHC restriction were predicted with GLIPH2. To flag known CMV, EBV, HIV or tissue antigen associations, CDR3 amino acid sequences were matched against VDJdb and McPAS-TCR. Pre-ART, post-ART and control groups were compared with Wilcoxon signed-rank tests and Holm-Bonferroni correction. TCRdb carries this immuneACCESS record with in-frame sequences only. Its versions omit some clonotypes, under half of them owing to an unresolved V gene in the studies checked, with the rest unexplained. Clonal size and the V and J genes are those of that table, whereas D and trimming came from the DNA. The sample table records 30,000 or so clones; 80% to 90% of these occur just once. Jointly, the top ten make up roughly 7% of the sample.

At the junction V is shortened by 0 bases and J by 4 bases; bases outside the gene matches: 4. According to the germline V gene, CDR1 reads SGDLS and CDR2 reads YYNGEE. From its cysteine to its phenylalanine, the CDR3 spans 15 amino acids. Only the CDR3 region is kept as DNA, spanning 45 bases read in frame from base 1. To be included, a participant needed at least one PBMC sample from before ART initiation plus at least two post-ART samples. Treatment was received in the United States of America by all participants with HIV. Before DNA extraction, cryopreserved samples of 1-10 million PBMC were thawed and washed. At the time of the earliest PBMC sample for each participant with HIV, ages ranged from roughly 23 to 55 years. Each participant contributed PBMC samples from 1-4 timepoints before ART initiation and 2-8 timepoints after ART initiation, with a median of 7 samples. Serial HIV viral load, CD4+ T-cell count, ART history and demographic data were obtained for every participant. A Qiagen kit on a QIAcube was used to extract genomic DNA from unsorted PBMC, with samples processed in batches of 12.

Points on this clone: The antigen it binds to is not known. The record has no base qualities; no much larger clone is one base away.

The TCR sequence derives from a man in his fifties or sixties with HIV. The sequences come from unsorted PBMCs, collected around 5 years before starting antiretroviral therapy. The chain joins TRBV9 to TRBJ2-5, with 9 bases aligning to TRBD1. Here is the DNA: TGTGCCAGCAGCGTAGCTGGACAGGGGACAGAGACCCAGTACTTC. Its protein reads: CASSVAGQGTETQYF.